This TCR beta chain was observed in a study of memory CD4+ T cells and cytomegalovirus serostatus. TCRdb keeps only in-frame clones here, not all; method: immunoSEQ multiplex PCR. The sample yields about 58,000 clones, 82% seen once. Single viable CD3+CD4+CD8-CD45RO+ cells were sorted as the memory CD4+ T cells. The origin of this receptor is an adult in good health and CMV-seronegative. Some clones in this sample may be carry-over from other donors' samples. Sample: memory CD4+ T cells from blood.

The CDR3 loop is CASSLSGFPDTQYF. The CDR3 DNA reads as TGCGCCAGCAGCTTGTCGGGGTTCCCAGATACGCAGTATTTT. The chain carries TRBV5-1 and TRBJ2-3, with D perhaps TRBD2 (5 bases). V was shortened by 1 base and J by 4 bases, with 10 bases between the two germline ends. Germline values: CDR1 SGHRS, CDR2 YFSETQ. This CDR3 spans 14 amino acids.